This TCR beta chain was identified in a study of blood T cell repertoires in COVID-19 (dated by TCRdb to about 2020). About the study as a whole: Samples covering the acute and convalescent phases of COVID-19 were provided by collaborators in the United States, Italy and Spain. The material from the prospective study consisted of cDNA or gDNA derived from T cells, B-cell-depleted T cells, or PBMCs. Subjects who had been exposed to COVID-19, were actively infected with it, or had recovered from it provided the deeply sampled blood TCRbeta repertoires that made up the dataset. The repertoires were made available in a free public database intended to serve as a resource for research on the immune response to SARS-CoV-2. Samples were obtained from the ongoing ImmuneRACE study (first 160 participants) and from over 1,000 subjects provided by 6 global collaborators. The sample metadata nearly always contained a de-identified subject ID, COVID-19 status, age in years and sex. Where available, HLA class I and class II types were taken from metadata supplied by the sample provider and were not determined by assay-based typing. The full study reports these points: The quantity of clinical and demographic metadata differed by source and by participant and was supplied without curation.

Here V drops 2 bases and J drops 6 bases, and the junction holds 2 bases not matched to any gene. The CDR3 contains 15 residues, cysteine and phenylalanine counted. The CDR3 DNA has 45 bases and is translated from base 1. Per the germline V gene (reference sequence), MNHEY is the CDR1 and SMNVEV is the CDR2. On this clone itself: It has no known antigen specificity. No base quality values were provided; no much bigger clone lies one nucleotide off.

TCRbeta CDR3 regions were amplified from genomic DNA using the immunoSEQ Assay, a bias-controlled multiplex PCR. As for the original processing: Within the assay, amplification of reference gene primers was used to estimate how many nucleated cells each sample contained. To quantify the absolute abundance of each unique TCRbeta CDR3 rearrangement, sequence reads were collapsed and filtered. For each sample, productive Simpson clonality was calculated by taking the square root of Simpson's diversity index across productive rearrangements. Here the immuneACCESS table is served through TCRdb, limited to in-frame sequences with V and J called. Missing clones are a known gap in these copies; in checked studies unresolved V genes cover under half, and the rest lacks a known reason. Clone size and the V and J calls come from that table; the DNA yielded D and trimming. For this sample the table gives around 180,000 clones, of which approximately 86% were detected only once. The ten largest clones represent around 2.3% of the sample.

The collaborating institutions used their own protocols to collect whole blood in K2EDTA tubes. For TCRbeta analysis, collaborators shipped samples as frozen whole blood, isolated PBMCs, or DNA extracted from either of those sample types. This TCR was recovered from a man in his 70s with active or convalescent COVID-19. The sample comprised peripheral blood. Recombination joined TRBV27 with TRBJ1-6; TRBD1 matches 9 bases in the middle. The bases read TGTGCCAGCAGTTTAATGGACAGGGGTAATTCACCCCTCCACTTT. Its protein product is CASSLMDRGNSPLHF.